This T cell receptor (beta chain) was sequenced in a study of shared clonotypes between healthy human individuals. This clone was found once. The repertoire was sequenced with immunoSEQ multiplex PCR; TCRdb's copy has only in-frame clones and lacks some. The table records a few million clones, around 90% of them present only once. The length of the CDR3 is 14 residues. CDR1 is ENHRY and CDR2 is SYGVKD in the germline V gene. V dropped 4 bases and J dropped 8; count of bases not matched to a gene: 10. The receptor comes from a man younger than 35 in good health. Some clones in this sample may be carry-over from other donors' samples. The chain recombines TRBV10-3 with TRBJ1-2; 7 nucleotides align to TRBD1. The sequenced sample consisted of naive CD4+ T cells from PBMCs. The subset denotes: CD45RA+ positively selected. CDR3 sequence: CAISVTTGDGGYTF. DNA for the CDR3: TGTGCCATCAGTGTCACTACAGGGGATGGAGGCTACACCTTC.